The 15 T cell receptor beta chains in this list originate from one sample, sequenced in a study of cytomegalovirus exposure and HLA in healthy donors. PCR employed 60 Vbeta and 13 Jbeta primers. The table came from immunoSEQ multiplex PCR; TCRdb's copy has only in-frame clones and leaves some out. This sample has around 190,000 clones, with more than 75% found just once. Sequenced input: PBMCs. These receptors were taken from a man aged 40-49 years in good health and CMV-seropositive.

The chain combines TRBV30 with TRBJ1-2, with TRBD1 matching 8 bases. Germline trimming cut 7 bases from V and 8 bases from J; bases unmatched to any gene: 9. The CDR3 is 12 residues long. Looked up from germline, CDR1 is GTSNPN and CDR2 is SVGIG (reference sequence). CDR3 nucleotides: TGTGCCTCTCACAGGGGGTCGGGGGGCTACACCTTC. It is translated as CASHRGSGGYTF.

Written as DNA, the CDR3 is TGTGCCAGCAGCTGGAGCTATAGCAATCAGCCCCAGCATTTT. It translates to CASSWSYSNQPQHF. V gene TRBV6-5 combines with J gene TRBJ1-5; no reliable D call. Germline V gene lookup returns CDR1 MNHEY and CDR2 SVGAGI. V was clipped by 6 bases and J by 0 bases, with 9 bases between them. The CDR3 is made up of 14 amino acids.

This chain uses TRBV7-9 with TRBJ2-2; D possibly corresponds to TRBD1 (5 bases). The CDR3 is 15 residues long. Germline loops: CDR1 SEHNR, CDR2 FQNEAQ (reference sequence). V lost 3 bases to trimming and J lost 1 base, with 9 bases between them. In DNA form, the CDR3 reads TGTGCCAGCAGCTTGGGGCAGCTGAACACCGGGGAGCTGTTTTTT. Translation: CASSLGQLNTGELFF.

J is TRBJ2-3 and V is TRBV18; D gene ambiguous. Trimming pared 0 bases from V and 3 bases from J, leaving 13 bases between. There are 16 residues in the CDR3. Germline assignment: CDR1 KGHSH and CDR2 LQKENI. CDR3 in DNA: TGTGCCAGCTCACCACCGTCAGCCCCCGGGACAGATACGCAGTATTTT. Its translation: CASSPPSAPGTDTQYF.

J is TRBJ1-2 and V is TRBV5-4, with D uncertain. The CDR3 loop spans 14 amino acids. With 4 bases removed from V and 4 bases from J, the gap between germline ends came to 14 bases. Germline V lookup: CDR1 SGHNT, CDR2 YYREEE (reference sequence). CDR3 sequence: CASSTPTISYGYTF. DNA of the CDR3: TGTGCCAGCAGCACTCCGACAATTTCCTATGGCTACACCTTC.

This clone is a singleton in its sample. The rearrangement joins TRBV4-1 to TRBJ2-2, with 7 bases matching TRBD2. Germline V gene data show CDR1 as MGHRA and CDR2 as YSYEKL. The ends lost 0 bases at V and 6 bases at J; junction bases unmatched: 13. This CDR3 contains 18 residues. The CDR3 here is CASSQDSGGRYPPGELFF. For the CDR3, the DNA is TGCGCCAGCAGCCAAGATTCGGGGGGACGATACCCTCCCGGGGAGCTGTTTTTT.

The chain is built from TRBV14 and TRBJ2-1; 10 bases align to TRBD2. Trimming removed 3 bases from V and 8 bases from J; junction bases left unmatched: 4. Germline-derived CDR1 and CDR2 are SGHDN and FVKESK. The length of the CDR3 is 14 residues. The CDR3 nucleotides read TGTGCCAGCAGCCAGGGACTAGCGCTGGATGAGCAGTTCTTC. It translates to CASSQGLALDEQFF.

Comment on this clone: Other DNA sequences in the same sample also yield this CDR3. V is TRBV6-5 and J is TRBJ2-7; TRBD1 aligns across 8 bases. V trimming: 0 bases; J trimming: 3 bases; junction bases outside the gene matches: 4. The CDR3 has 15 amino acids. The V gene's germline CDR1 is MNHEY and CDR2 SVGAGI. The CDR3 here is CASSYSGTGGYEQYF. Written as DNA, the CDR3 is TGTGCCAGCAGTTACTCGGGGACAGGAGGCTACGAGCAGTACTTC.

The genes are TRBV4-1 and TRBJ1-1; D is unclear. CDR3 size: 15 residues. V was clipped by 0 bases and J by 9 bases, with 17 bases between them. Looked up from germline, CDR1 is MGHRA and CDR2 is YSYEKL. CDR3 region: CASSQDWQLATKAFF. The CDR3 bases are TGCGCCAGCAGCCAAGATTGGCAGTTAGCTACTAAAGCTTTCTTT.

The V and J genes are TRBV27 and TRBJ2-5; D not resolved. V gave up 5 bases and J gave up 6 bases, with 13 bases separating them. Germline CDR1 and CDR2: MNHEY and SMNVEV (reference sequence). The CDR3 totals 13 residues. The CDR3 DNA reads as TGTGCCAGCAGTCTGACGTGGAGTCAGACCCAGTACTTC. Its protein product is CASSLTWSQTQYF.

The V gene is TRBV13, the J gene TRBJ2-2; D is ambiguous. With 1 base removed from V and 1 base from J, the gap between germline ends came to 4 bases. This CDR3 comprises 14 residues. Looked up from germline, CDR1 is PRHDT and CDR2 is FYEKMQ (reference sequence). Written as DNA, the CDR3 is TGTGCCAGCAGCTTAGTCAGGAACACCGGGGAGCTGTTTTTT. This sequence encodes CASSLVRNTGELFF. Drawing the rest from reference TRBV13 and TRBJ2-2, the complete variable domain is AAGVIQSPRHLIKEKRETATLKCYPIPRHDTVYWYQQGPGQDPQFLISFYEKMQSDKGSIPDRFSAQQFSDYHSELNMSSLELGDSALYFCASSLVRNTGELFFGEGSRLTVL.

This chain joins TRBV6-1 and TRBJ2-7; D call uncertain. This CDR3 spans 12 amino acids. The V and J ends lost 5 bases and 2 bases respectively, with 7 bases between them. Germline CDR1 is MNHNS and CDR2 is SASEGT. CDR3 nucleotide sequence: TGTGCCAGCAGTTATAGTCCCTACGAGCAGTACTTC. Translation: CASSYSPYEQYF.

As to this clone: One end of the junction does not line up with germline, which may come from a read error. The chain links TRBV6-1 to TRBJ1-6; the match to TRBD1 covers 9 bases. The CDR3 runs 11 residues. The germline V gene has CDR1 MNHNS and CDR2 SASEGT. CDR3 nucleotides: TGTGCCAGCAGTGACTGGGACAGGGCGATTTTT. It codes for CASSDWDRAIF.

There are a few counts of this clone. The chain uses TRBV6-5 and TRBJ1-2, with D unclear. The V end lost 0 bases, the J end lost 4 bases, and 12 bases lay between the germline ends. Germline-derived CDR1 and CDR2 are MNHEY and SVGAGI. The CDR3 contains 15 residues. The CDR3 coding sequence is TGTGCCAGCAGTTACTCGTCGGTTCTAGGCTATGGCTACACCTTC. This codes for CASSYSSVLGYGYTF.

CDR3 sequence: CASSEGTGELFF. The CDR3 nucleotides are TGTGCCAGCAGCGAGGGTACCGGGGAGCTGTTTTTT. The chain couples TRBV7-9 to TRBJ2-2; D is perhaps TRBD2 (5 bases). Trimming pared 5 bases from V and 5 bases from J, leaving 6 bases between. The germline V gene has CDR1 SEHNR and CDR2 FQNEAQ (reference sequence). The CDR3 is 12 residues long.